This entry features one T cell receptor beta chain sequence. The V gene's germline CDR1 is LNHNV and CDR2 YYDKDF (reference sequence). This CDR3 region has 14 residues. V gave up 4 bases and J gave up 8 bases, with 15 bases separating them. The method was immunoSEQ multiplex PCR; TCRdb's version includes in-frame clones alone and lacks a portion of them. This table holds over 250,000 clones, around 87% found once. This entry comes from a study of Ad26.COV2.S vaccination and SARS-CoV-2 variants. As to treatment: some 19 received Ad26.COV2.S at low or high dose, single or two shots; about 5 received placebo; per-sample allocation not given. Specimen acquisition occurred on day 63 following the initial vaccine or placebo injection.

The sequencing here drew on peripheral blood, taken in a trial of Ad26.COV2.S vaccine versus placebo. This TCR was recovered from a person between 18 and 59 years old who received the Ad26.COV2.S COVID-19 vaccine or a placebo. J is TRBJ1-5 and V is TRBV15; unclear D gene. CDR3: CATSKGGRRKPQHF. As DNA, the CDR3 is TGTGCCACCAGCAAAGGAGGCCGACGGAAGCCCCAGCATTTT. Looking up the rest from reference TRBV15 and TRBJ1-5 gives the full variable domain: DAMVIQNPRYQVTQFGKPVTLSCSQTLNHNVMYWYQQKSSQAPKLLFHYYDKDFNNEADTPDNFQSRRPNTSFCFLDIRSPGLGDTAMYLCATSKGGRRKPQHFGDGTRLSIL.